These 11 T cell receptor beta chains were all obtained from the same sample, sequenced in a study of T-cell reconstitution after alpha-beta-depleted transplantation in children. Library preparation (for TCRbeta) was performed with unique molecular identifiers. TCRdb ran MiXCR on the PCR reads and lists one entry per CDR3 protein. In the table there are about 340,000 distinct CDR3 sequences, 15% to 20% of which are singletons. Sequences were derived from PBMCs, mostly from graft donor cells, sampled 360 days after TCRalphabeta/CD19-depleted stem cell transplant. These receptors all stem from a male patient aged 2-15 years who had a stem cell transplant for acute lymphoblastic leukemia, so the T cells may come from the graft donor.

The table lists this clonotype with a count of one. This CDR3 fails to terminate in the conserved phenylalanine or tryptophan, so it likely reflects a read error. This chain links TRBV29-1 with TRBJ2-5, with D uncertain. V lost 3 bases to trimming and J lost 4 bases, with 6 bases between them. The germline CDR1 and CDR2 sequences are SQVTM and ANQGSEA. This CDR3 spans 11 amino acids. CDR3 loop: CSVEWGETQYI. The CDR3 DNA reads TGCAGCGTTGAGTGGGGAGAGACCCAGTACATC.

This chain connects TRBV7-8 to TRBJ1-3, with TRBD1 matching 7 bases. Germline assignment: CDR1 SGHVS and CDR2 FQNEAQ. There are 15 residues in the CDR3. V shed 6 bases, J shed 2 bases, and the junction held 7 bases outside the gene matches. The CDR3 region is CASSSTTGTGNTIYF. The CDR3 DNA is TGTGCCAGCAGTTCTACGACAGGGACTGGAAACACCATATATTTT. Full variable domain (outside the CDR3, taken from reference TRBV7-8 and TRBJ1-3): GAGVSQSPRYKVAKRGQDVALRCDPISGHVSLFWYQQALGQGPEFLTYFQNEAQLDKSGLPSDRFFAERPEGSVSTLKIQRTQQEDSAVYLCASSSTTGTGNTIYFGEGSWLTVV.

The genes are TRBV12-3 or TRBV12-4 and TRBJ2-7, with 8 bases matching TRBD1. V shed 10 bases and J 3 bases; nucleotides not matched to a gene: 5. CDR3 size: 12 residues. The CDR3 loop is CATGQGGYEQYF. DNA of the CDR3: TGTGCCACTGGACAGGGAGGCTACGAGCAGTACTTC.

The chain joins TRBV3-1 to TRBJ2-5; D ambiguous. There are 14 residues in the CDR3. Germline V gene lookup returns CDR1 LGHDT and CDR2 YNNKEL (reference sequence). Trimming took 5 bases from V and 2 from J, leaving 12 bases between them. The CDR3 sequence is CASSYSSIQETQYF. CDR3 DNA: TGTGCCAGCAGCTACTCTAGTATTCAAGAGACCCAGTACTTC.

In its sample, this clonotype was seen many times. This chain links TRBV5-1 with TRBJ2-7; D remains unclear. Per the germline V gene, CDR1 is SGHRS and CDR2 is YFSETQ. V was pared by 2 bases and J by 0 bases, with 15 bases between. The CDR3 totals 16 residues. The CDR3 loop is CASSFGSPLSSYEQYF. CDR3 in DNA: TGCGCCAGCAGCTTCGGCAGCCCTCTCAGCTCCTACGAGCAGTACTTC. Full variable domain (remainder filled in from reference TRBV5-1 and TRBJ2-7): KAGVTQTPRYLIKTRGQQVTLSCSPISGHRSVSWYQQTPGQGLQFLFEYFSETQRNKGNFPGRFSGRQFSNSRSEMNVSTLELGDSALYLCASSFGSPLSSYEQYFGPGTRLTVT.

This clonotype was observed a handful of times. The chain couples TRBV3-1 to TRBJ2-7; maybe TRBD2 (6 bases). Looked up from germline, CDR1 is LGHDT and CDR2 is YNNKEL (reference sequence). The V gene lost 4 bases and the J gene lost 3 bases, with 13 bases spanning the gap. The length of the CDR3 is 14 residues. CDR3 coding DNA: TGTGCCAGCAGCCCCCGACTAGATTTCTACGAGCAGTACTTC. Translated, it gives CASSPRLDFYEQYF.

This clonotype was detected a few times. V and J are TRBV12-3 or TRBV12-4 and TRBJ2-1; perhaps TRBD2 as D (5 bases). The length of the CDR3 is 16 residues. Trimming took off 2 bases at V and 0 bases at J, with 11 bases between the two ends. Here the CDR3 reads CASSLLGLSSYNEQFF. In nucleotides, the CDR3 is TGTGCCAGCAGTTTACTCGGACTGAGCTCCTACAATGAGCAGTTCTTC.

This chain's CDR3 is CASSFIGLPGTDKETQYF. In nucleotides, the CDR3 is TGCGCCAGCAGCTTTATTGGACTCCCTGGGACAGATAAAGAGACCCAGTACTTC. The chain couples TRBV5-1 to TRBJ2-5; 7 bases match TRBD1. V dropped 2 bases and J dropped 3; count of bases not matched to a gene: 16. Germline CDR1 is SGHRS and CDR2 is YFSETQ. The CDR3 has 18 amino acids.

This clonotype was seen a few times. This chain connects TRBV2 to TRBJ1-1; maybe TRBD1 (6 bases). This CDR3 is built from 15 residues. Germline CDR1 and CDR2: SNHLY and FYNNEI. Trimming took off 1 base at V and 4 bases at J, with 13 bases between the two ends. This CDR3 is CASSEESIGGTEAFF. Written as DNA, the CDR3 is TGTGCCAGCAGTGAAGAATCAATAGGGGGCACTGAAGCTTTCTTT.

The gene calls are TRBV6-1 and TRBJ1-1, with 9 bases identical to TRBD1. Germline assignment: CDR1 MNHNS and CDR2 SASEGT. The CDR3 is 15 amino acids. V lost 6 bases to trimming and J lost 5 bases; unmatched junction nucleotides: 10. CDR3 in DNA: TGTGCCAGCAGCCGACCCCCGACAGGGGGTACTGAAGCTTTCTTT. This sequence encodes CASSRPPTGGTEAFF.

The J gene is TRBJ2-1, the V gene TRBV7-2; 8 positions match TRBD2. The CDR3 runs 15 residues. The V gene end was trimmed by 1 base and the J gene end by 6 bases; junction bases not matched to a gene: 5. Germline CDR1 and CDR2: SGHTA and FQGNSA. CDR3 DNA sequence: TGTGCCAGCAGCTTAGGAGCGGGAGCGGGCAATGAGCAGTTCTTC. Encoded protein: CASSLGAGAGNEQFF.